One and the same sample provided the 15 T cell receptor beta chains below, sequenced in a study of T cells in Graves' hyperthyroidism and ophthalmopathy. RNA transcripts were the template for amplifying TCR beta CDR3 regions. The TCR CDR3 first-round RT-PCR relied on the HTBI primer set. MiXCR was run by TCRdb on the multiplex PCR reads, yielding one entry per CDR3 protein. In the table there are roughly 420,000 distinct CDR3 sequences, 15% to 17% of which are singletons. Sequenced input: blood. The receptors come from a woman aged 18-29 years with Graves' hyperthyroidism.

This clonotype was seen many times. The rearrangement joins TRBV7-3 to TRBJ2-7; TRBD2 matches 7 bases. The length of the CDR3 is 16 residues. Germline values: CDR1 SGHTA, CDR2 FQGTGA. The trim removed 0 bases at V and 5 bases at J, leaving 10 bases unmatched. The CDR3 bases are TGTGCCAGCAGCTTAACTATGACTAGCAAGAGGAACGAGCAGTACTTC. Protein: CASSLTMTSKRNEQYF.

The J gene is TRBJ2-7, the V gene TRBV7-8; D gene uncertain. V shed 4 bases and J shed 6 bases, with 22 bases lying between them. CDR3 size: 16 residues. Germline V CDR1 and CDR2: SGHVS, FQNEAQ. CDR3 in DNA: TGTGCCAGCAGCTCCCCAATCGGGCCTCGAGCCAGCGAGCAGTACTTC. Encoded protein: CASSSPIGPRASEQYF.

The chain joins TRBV10-2 to TRBJ2-1; D is possibly TRBD1 or TRBD2 (5 bases each). Germline CDR1 reads WSHSY; CDR2 reads SAAADI. V was shortened by 8 bases and J by 5 bases, with 16 bases between the two germline ends. This CDR3 spans 14 amino acids. CDR3 sequence: CASLRDPVNNEQFF. DNA for the CDR3: TGCGCCAGCCTCCGGGACCCTGTAAACAATGAGCAGTTCTTC.

The chain has TRBV7-3 and TRBJ2-1; 7 nucleotides align to TRBD1. The V gene's germline CDR1 is SGHTA and CDR2 FQGTGA. The junction had 10 bases not matched to a gene; V was cut back by 5 bases and J by 9 bases. This CDR3 contains 14 residues. DNA for the CDR3: TGTGCCAGCAGCCCGGACAGGAAGATCAGTGAGCAGTTCTTC. It is translated as CASSPDRKISEQFF.

The chain carries TRBV5-1 and TRBJ1-6, with no clear D. The CDR3 covers 15 residues. Between the trimmed V and J ends, which lost 0 bases and 8 bases, there was a span of 12 bases. Germline-derived CDR1 and CDR2 are SGHRS and YFSETQ. The CDR3 loop reads CASSLGVIGDSPLHF. As DNA, the CDR3 is TGCGCCAGCAGCTTGGGGGTTATCGGGGATTCACCCCTCCACTTT.

This clonotype was counted many times. The V and J genes are TRBV28 and TRBJ2-5; D is uncertain. Looked up from germline, CDR1 is MDHEN and CDR2 is SYDVKM. The V gene lost 2 bases and the J gene lost 4 bases, with 5 bases spanning the gap. CDR3 size: 12 residues. The CDR3 spells CASSLQRETQYF. The CDR3 bases are TGTGCCAGCAGTTTACAGAGAGAGACCCAGTACTTC.

This clonotype was detected ten times or more. CDR3 sequence reads: CASSYPAGSQETQYF. The CDR3 region has the DNA TGTGCCAGCAGTTACCCGGCCGGGAGCCAAGAGACCCAGTACTTC. This sequence joins TRBV6-6 and TRBJ2-5, with D maybe TRBD2 (6 bases). Germline V gene lookup returns CDR1 MNHNY and CDR2 SVGAGI (reference sequence). The CDR3 runs to 15 residues. Trimming took off 2 bases at V and 1 base at J, with 11 bases between the two ends.

The gene calls are TRBV12-3 or TRBV12-4 and TRBJ2-7, with D perhaps TRBD1 or TRBD2 (5 bases each). There are 13 residues in the CDR3. Trimming took off 9 bases at V and 6 bases at J, with 18 bases between the two ends. The CDR3 nucleotides are TGTGCCAGTGGGACCTCTCCTCCTCCCGAGCAGTACTTC. Protein product: CASGTSPPPEQYF.

This clonotype was counted many times. This chain links TRBV28 with TRBJ2-7; 10 bases are shared with TRBD2. The germline V gene has CDR1 MDHEN and CDR2 SYDVKM. The CDR3 has 14 amino acids. Losses at the gene ends were 3 bases for V and 5 bases for J; bases not matched to a gene: 4. This CDR3 is CASSLALAGDEQYF. CDR3 bases: TGTGCCAGCAGTTTGGCTCTAGCGGGAGACGAGCAGTACTTC.

V gene TRBV15 combines with J gene TRBJ1-2; D unresolved. Germline V gene sequence: CDR1 LNHNV, CDR2 YYDKDF (reference sequence). V was trimmed by 2 bases and J by 7 bases, leaving 11 bases between them. The CDR3 runs 13 residues. CDR3 protein: CATSRYLNSGYTF. CDR3 in DNA: TGTGCCACCAGCAGATACTTAAACAGTGGCTACACCTTC. Combining the CDR3 with reference TRBV15 and TRBJ1-2 gives the whole variable domain DAMVIQNPRYQVTQFGKPVTLSCSQTLNHNVMYWYQQKSSQAPKLLFHYYDKDFNNEADTPDNFQSRRPNTSFCFLDIRSPGLGDTAMYLCATSRYLNSGYTFGSGTRLTVV.

This clonotype was counted a few times. The chain joins TRBV2 to TRBJ2-3; 8 bases are shared with TRBD2. The CDR3 extends over 14 amino acids. Germline V gene lookup returns CDR1 SNHLY and CDR2 FYNNEI. V was clipped by 3 bases and J by 6 bases; unmatched bases: 5. The CDR3 DNA is TGTGCCAGCAGTGACGGGGGGGCGATGGATACGCAGTATTTT. Its translation is CASSDGGAMDTQYF.

This clonotype was counted a few times. This sequence joins TRBV28 and TRBJ1-5; TRBD1 agrees at 8 bases. Unmatched junction bases numbered 10, after V lost 6 bases and J lost 6 bases. CDR3 size: 15 residues. Looked up from germline, CDR1 is MDHEN and CDR2 is SYDVKM. CDR3 sequence reads: CASRGTAGQGQPQHF. CDR3 in DNA: TGTGCCAGCAGGGGGACGGCAGGACAGGGTCAGCCCCAGCATTTT.

This chain joins TRBV4-1 and TRBJ2-3; possibly TRBD1 or TRBD2 for D (5 bases each). The germline V gene encodes CDR1 MGHRA and CDR2 YSYEKL. V was pared by 0 bases and J by 0 bases, with 7 bases between. The CDR3 covers 15 residues. CDR3 sequence reads: CASSQEGRSTDTQYF. The CDR3 nucleotides are TGCGCCAGCAGCCAAGAGGGACGTAGCACAGATACGCAGTATTTT.

The sample holds many counts of this clonotype. V and J are TRBV7-3 and TRBJ2-1, with no clear D. The CDR3 contains 15 residues. The germline V gene encodes CDR1 SGHTA and CDR2 FQGTGA. The germline V and J ends were trimmed by 1 base and 1 base, with 8 bases remaining between them. For the CDR3, the DNA is TGTGCCAGCAGCTTAATCGGTTTATCCTACAATGAGCAGTTCTTC. It yields the protein CASSLIGLSYNEQFF.

This clonotype was seen at least ten times. CDR3 in DNA: TGTGCCAGCAGCACGGGACAGGGGACTGAAGCTTTCTTT. Protein sequence: CASSTGQGTEAFF. The chain carries TRBV12-3 or TRBV12-4 and TRBJ1-1; 10 bases agree with TRBD1. This CDR3 contains 13 residues. After removal of 6 bases from V and 5 bases from J, the junction contained 3 bases not matched to a gene.